This T cell receptor (beta chain) comes out of a study of patients and donors after allogeneic stem cell transplantation. TCRdb called the RT-PCR reads again in MiXCR, with one record for every CDR3 protein. The sample shows hundreds of thousands of distinct CDR3 sequences, 16% of them seen only once. This TCR derives from a human donor who was either an allogeneic HSCT recipient or a stem cell or donor lymphocyte infusion donor (not recorded which). It is not recorded whose cells these are; they may come from a transplant donor. The sample comprised blood, either unsorted or a sorted T cell fraction (not recorded which).

The CDR3 sequence: CASSRVAGTIQETQYF. The CDR3 nucleotides read TGTGCCAGCAGCAGGGTTGCCGGGACCATACAAGAGACCCAGTACTTC. The chain is built from TRBV21-1 and TRBJ2-5; TRBD1 is the table's D call, not checked against the DNA. TRBV21-1 corresponds to a pseudogene. This CDR3 contains 16 residues.